Only a few counts were recorded for the clone carrying this T cell receptor (beta chain). Its antigen is unknown. TCRdb passed the reads through MiXCR, listing each CDR3 protein once. The table shows about 300,000 distinct CDR3 sequences, with roughly 9.3% occurring only once. This entry belongs to a study of T cell repertoires in cytomegalovirus infection. Turning to the study itself: From public TCR beta signatures came an indication of both CMV infection and matching HLA type.

Germline loops: CDR1 SQVTM, CDR2 ANQGSEA. The CDR3 is 16 residues long. J was trimmed by 8 bases and V by 6 bases; bases with no gene match: 17. Overall study findings and caveats: CMV-specific TCR beta clonotypes restricted by HLA-C dominated the ex vivo response.

Input material: PBMCs. The chain has TRBV29-1 and TRBJ2-1; TRBD1 agrees at 9 bases. The sequence derives from a human donor in good health (CMV status not recorded). Some clones in this sample may be carry-over from other donors' samples. CDR3 coding DNA: TGCAGCGTCGCAAGCCCCGACAGGGGGTCTCGGCATGAGCAGTTCTTC. It yields the protein CSVASPDRGSRHEQFF.